Included here is one TCR beta chain sequence, with context. The V and J ends lost 4 bases and 2 bases, in that order; junction bases with no gene match: 2. The germline gives CDR1 KGHSH, CDR2 LQKENI. The CDR3 spans 13 residues. This sample is part of a study of blood T cell repertoires in COVID-19. Study-level background: Samples of COVID-19 (acute and convalescent) were obtained from the United States, Italy and Spain. The cDNA or gDNA used as material had been derived from T cells, B-cell-depleted T cells, or PBMCs.

Original processing methods: Estimation of nucleated cell counts was performed using reference gene primer amplification. This table comes from immunoSEQ multiplex PCR, and its TCRdb copy is limited to in-frame clones, with some not included. For V, J and clone size, that table is used; D and trimming come from the DNA. The sample includes roughly 220,000 clones, 75% to 90% of them seen just once. Source material: peripheral blood. V and J are TRBV18 and TRBJ2-7, with TRBD1 identical over 7 bases. The receptor was isolated from a man aged 25-45 years who had recovered from COVID-19. Written as DNA, the CDR3 is TGTGCCAGCTCACTGGGGACAGCCTACGAGCAGTACTTC. Residues: CASSLGTAYEQYF.